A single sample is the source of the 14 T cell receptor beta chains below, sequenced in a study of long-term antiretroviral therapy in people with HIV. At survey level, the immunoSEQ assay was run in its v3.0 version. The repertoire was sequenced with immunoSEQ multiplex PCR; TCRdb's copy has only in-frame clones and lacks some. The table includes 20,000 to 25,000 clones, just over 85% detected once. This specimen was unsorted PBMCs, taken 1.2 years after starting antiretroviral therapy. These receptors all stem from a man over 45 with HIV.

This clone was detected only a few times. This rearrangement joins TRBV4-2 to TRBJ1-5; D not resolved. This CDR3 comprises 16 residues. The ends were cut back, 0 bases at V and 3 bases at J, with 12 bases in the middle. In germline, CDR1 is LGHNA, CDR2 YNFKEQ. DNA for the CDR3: TGTGCCAGCAGCCAAGATCCGTGGCAGGACAATCAGCCCCAGCATTTT. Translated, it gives CASSQDPWQDNQPQHF.

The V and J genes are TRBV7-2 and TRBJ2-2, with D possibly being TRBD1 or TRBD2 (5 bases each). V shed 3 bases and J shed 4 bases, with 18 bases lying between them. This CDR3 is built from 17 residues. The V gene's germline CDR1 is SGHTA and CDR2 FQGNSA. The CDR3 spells CASSFEGRALGTGELFF. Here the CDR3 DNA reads TGTGCCAGCAGCTTCGAGGGCAGGGCGCTTGGCACCGGGGAGCTGTTTTTT.

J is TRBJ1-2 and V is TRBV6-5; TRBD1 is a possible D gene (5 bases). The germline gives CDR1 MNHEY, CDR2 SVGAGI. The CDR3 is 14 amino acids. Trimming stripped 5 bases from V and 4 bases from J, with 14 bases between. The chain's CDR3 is CASSPEMGGYGYTF. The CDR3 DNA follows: TGTGCCAGCAGTCCCGAAATGGGGGGCTATGGCTACACCTTC.

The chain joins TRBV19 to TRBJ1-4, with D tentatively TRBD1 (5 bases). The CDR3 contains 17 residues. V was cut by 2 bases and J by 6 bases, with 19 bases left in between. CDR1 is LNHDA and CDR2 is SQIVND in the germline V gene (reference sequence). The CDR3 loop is CASSIPEKWGLDEKLFF. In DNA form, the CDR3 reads TGTGCCAGTAGTATACCCGAAAAATGGGGACTGGATGAAAAACTGTTTTTT.

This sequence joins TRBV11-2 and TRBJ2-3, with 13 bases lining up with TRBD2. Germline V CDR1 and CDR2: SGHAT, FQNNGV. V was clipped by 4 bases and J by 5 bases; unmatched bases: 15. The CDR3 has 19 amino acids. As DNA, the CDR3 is TGTGCCAGCAGCTCTATCCGACTAGCGGGGGGTCAAGGAAGAGATACGCAGTATTTT. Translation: CASSSIRLAGGQGRDTQYF.

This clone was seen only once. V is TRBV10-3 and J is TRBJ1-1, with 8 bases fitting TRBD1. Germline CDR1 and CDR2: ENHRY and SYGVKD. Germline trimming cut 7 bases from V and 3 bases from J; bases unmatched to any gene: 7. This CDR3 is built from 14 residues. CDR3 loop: CAIMAGGGYTEAFF. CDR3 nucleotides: TGTGCCATCATGGCAGGGGGCGGATACACTGAAGCTTTCTTT.

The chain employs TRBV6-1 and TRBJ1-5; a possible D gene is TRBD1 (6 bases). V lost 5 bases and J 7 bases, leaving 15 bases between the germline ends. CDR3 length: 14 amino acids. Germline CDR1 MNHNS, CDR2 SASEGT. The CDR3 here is CASSPGQYFQPQHF. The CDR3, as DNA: TGTGCCAGCAGTCCCGGACAGTATTTCCAGCCCCAGCATTTT.

This chain's CDR3 is CASSLAGPTDTQYF. CDR3 nucleotide sequence: TGTGCCAGCAGTTTAGCGGGTCCCACAGATACGCAGTATTTT. The chain recombines TRBV6-5 with TRBJ2-3; 7 positions agree with TRBD2. V was pared by 4 bases and J by 2 bases, with 3 bases of the junction left unmatched. Germline V lookup: CDR1 MNHEY, CDR2 SVGAGI. This CDR3 region has 14 residues.

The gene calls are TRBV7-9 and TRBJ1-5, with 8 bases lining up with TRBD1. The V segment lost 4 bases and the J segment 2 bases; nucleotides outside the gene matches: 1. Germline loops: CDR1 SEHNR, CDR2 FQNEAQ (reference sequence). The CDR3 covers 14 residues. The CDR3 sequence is CASSWGQGNQPQHF. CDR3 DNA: TGTGCCAGCAGCTGGGGACAGGGCAATCAGCCCCAGCATTTT.

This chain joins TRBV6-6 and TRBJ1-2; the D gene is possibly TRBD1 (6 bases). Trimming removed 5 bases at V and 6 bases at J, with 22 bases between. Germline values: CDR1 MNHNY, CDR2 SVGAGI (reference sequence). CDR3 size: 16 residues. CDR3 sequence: CASSLSGTPLGDGYTF. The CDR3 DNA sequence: TGTGCCAGCAGTCTGTCCGGGACACCCCTCGGGGATGGCTACACCTTC.

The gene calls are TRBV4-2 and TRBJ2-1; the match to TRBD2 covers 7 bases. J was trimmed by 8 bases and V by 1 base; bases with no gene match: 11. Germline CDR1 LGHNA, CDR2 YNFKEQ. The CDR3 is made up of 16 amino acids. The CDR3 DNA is TGTGCCAGCAGCCAAGTTAACCGACTAGCTGGGGATGAGCAGTTCTTC. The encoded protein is CASSQVNRLAGDEQFF.

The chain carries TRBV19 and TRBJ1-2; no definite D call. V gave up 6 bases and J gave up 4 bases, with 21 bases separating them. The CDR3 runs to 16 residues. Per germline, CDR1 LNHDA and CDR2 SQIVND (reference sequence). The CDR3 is CASRMRHTTTPYGYTF. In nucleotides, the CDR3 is TGTGCCAGTAGGATGAGACACACCACGACCCCCTATGGCTACACCTTC.

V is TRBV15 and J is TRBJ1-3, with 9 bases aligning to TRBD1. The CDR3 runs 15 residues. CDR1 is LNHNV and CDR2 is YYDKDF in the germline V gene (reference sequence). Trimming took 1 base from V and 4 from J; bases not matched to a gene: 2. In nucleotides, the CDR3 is TGTGCCACCAGCAGAGGGACAGGGGTGGGAAACACCATATATTTT. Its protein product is CATSRGTGVGNTIYF.

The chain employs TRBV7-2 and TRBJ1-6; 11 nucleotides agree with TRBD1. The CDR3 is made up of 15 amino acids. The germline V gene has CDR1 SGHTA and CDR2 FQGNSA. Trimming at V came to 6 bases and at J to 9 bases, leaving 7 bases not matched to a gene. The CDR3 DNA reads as TGTGCCAGCAGTTTAACCGGGACAGGGGGTTCACCCCTCCACTTT. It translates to CASSLTGTGGSPLHF.